A selection of T cell receptor beta chains follows, all from one sample in a study of blood T cell repertoires in COVID-19. Measured with immunoSEQ multiplex PCR; TCRdb has only the in-frame clones, and not every one. Altogether approximately 390,000 clones are present, 87% being singletons, with the ten largest covering 2.3%. Sequencing used peripheral blood. These receptors were taken from a woman in her sixties or seventies with COVID-19, enrolled during active disease. Both conserved end residues are part of each CDR3. The D gene is left open where the match is weak. Some rows have no size entry. The others give once, few or many, or a class for an expanded clone.

V gene	J gene	clone size	D gene	CDR3 DNA	CDR3 protein
TRBV2	TRBJ2-1	-	TRBD2	TGTGCCAGCAGTGAAAAGCGACTAGCGGGGGGCAATGAGCAGTTCTTC	CASSEKRLAGGNEQFF
TRBV6-5	TRBJ1-1	-	TRBD1	TGTGCCAGCAAGGGACAGGGGACCACTGAAGCTTTCTTT	CASKGQGTTEAFF
TRBV5-8	TRBJ1-1	-	-	TGTGCCAGCACTAGGTCCCAGATCGGCACTGAAGCTTTCTTT	CASTRSQIGTEAFF
TRBV7-8	TRBJ2-5	-	TRBD1	TGTGCCAGCAGCTCCTACAGGGGCCAAGAGACCCAGTACTTC	CASSSYRGQETQYF
TRBV5-4	TRBJ1-2	-	-	TGTGCCAGCAGCTTGGGACAGCTTTATGGCTACACCTTC	CASSLGQLYGYTF
TRBV14	TRBJ1-2	-	TRBD1	TGTGCCAGCAGCCAATTGACAGGGCCCTATGGCTACACCTTC	CASSQLTGPYGYTF
TRBV28	TRBJ2-7	once	TRBD1	TGTGCCAGCACCATAAGGGACAGGGGTAGCTACGAGCAGTACTTC	CASTIRDRGSYEQYF
TRBV30	TRBJ1-1	-	TRBD1	TGTGCCTGGAGAGGGACAGGGAACACTGAAGCTTTCTTT	CAWRGTGNTEAFF
TRBV7-2	TRBJ1-4	-	-	TGTGCCAGCAGCTTAGCGAGCGAAAAACTGTTTTTT	CASSLASEKLFF
TRBV9	TRBJ2-6	-	-	TGTGCCAGCAGCCTAGTGGGGGGTGGGGCCAACGTCCTGACTTTC	CASSLVGGGANVLTF
TRBV11-2	TRBJ1-1	-	TRBD1	TGTGCCAGCAGCTCGGACAGGGGACAAGGGGACACTGAAGCTTTCTTT	CASSSDRGQGDTEAFF
TRBV18	TRBJ2-1	-	TRBD1	TGTGCCAGCTCACCCGCCGGACAGGGGGAGTATGAGCAGTTCTTC	CASSPAGQGEYEQFF
TRBV5-6	TRBJ1-2	-	TRBD1	TGTGCCAGCAGCTTCCGGACAGGGTTGGGTGGCTACACCTTC	CASSFRTGLGGYTF
TRBV5-5	TRBJ2-2	-	TRBD2	TGTGCCAGCAGCCGGAATGGCGGGGGGGACACCGGGGAGCTGTTTTTT	CASSRNGGGDTGELFF
TRBV7-9	TRBJ2-1	-	-	TGTGCCAGCAGCTTAGGGCTTCACAATGAGCAGTTCTTC	CASSLGLHNEQFF
TRBV29-1	TRBJ1-2	-	-	TGCAGCGTTAGACCGGACACGCCTAACTATGGCTACACCTTC	CSVRPDTPNYGYTF
TRBV19	TRBJ2-6	-	TRBD1	TGTGCCAGTAGTGACAGGGCTGGCGGAGGTGGGGCCAACGTCCTGACTTTC	CASSDRAGGGGANVLTF
TRBV27	TRBJ1-1	-	TRBD1	TGTGCCAGCAGTTCAGCCGGGACAGGGGGGACTGAAGCTTTCTTT	CASSSAGTGGTEAFF
TRBV9	TRBJ2-2	-	-	TGTGCCAGCAGCACCCGACAAGCGAACACCGGGGAGCTGTTTTTT	CASSTRQANTGELFF
TRBV30	TRBJ1-6	-	-	TGTGCCTGGAGGAAGACACAGTCGAGCTCCTATAATTCACCCCTCCACTTT	CAWRKTQSSSYNSPLHF
TRBV28	TRBJ1-5	-	TRBD1	TGTGCCACCGACTGGACAGGGGGAGGGAGCAATCAGCCCCAGCATTTT	CATDWTGGGSNQPQHF
TRBV19	TRBJ1-1	-	-	TGTGCCAGTACCCTTAAAGGCCGGGCGGGCTTGGCATGGACTGAAGCTTTCTTT	CASTLKGRAGLAWTEAFF
TRBV7-6	TRBJ1-4	-	-	TGTGCCAGCAGCTCTGGCCAGGTTACTAATGAAAAACTGTTTTTT	CASSSGQVTNEKLFF
TRBV5-6	TRBJ2-7	many	-	TGTGCCAGCAGCTTGTTCGCGGGGACCTACGAGCAGTACTTC	CASSLFAGTYEQYF
TRBV6-6	TRBJ2-2	-	-	TGTGCCAGCAAGTACAGGGAGAGCACCGGGGAGCTGTTTTTT	CASKYRESTGELFF
TRBV21-1	TRBJ2-5	-	-	TGTGCCAGCAGCCTCTCAGGACTAGCGGGTCGGGAGACCCAGTACTTC	CASSLSGLAGRETQYF
TRBV6-1	TRBJ2-5	once	TRBD2	TGTGCCAGCAGTGAAACCGGGGGGAGGGAGACCCAGTACTTC	CASSETGGRETQYF
TRBV4-1	TRBJ1-2	-	TRBD1	TGCGCCAGCAGCCGGACAGGGTCTAACTATGGCTACACCTTC	CASSRTGSNYGYTF
TRBV5-8	TRBJ2-1	-	-	TGTGCCAGCAGCCTCGCGGTGGATGAGCAGTTCTTC	CASSLAVDEQFF
TRBV3-1/TRBV3-2	TRBJ2-4	-	TRBD1	TGTGCCAGCAGCCAAGGCCCCCCGGACAGGGGACACATTCAGTACTTC	CASSQGPPDRGHIQYF
TRBV7-9	TRBJ1-4	-	-	TGTGCCAGCAGCTTTAGACAGTATGAAAAACTGTTTTTT	CASSFRQYEKLFF
TRBV11-1	TRBJ1-1	-	TRBD1	TGTGCCAGCAGCCCCCTAAGACAGGGAAATACTGAAGCTTTCTTT	CASSPLRQGNTEAFF
TRBV4-2	TRBJ1-5	-	TRBD1	TGTGCCAGCAGCCAACGTGGACAGGGGTATCAGCCCCAGCATTTT	CASSQRGQGYQPQHF
TRBV19	TRBJ2-2	-	-	TGTGCCAGTAGTTTAGAAGGGGCGAAGCTGTTTTTT	CASSLEGAKLFF
TRBV21-1	TRBJ1-5	-	-	TGTGCCAGCACAACAGGGTTTTGGGATCAGCCCCAGCATTTT	CASTTGFWDQPQHF
TRBV9	TRBJ2-7	once	-	TGTGCCAGCAGCCCACGAGATAGTTCGGCCTACGAGCAGTACTTC	CASSPRDSSAYEQYF
TRBV11-2	TRBJ1-1	few	TRBD1	TGTGCCAGCAGCCAAATCCCGGGACAGGGGAACACTGAAGCTTTCTTT	CASSQIPGQGNTEAFF